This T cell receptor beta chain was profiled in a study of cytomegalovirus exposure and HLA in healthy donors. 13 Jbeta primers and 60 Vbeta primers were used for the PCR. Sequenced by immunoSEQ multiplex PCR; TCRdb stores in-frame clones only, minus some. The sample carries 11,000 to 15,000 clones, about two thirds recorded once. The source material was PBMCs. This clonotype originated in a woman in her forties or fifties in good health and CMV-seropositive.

This chain's CDR3 is CASSYRGAQETQYF. As DNA, the CDR3 is TGTGCCAGCAGCTACAGGGGTGCGCAAGAGACCCAGTACTTC. The rearrangement joins TRBV11-2 to TRBJ2-5, with 7 bases aligning to TRBD1. The germline gives CDR1 SGHAT, CDR2 FQNNGV. The CDR3 totals 14 residues. V lost 4 bases to trimming and J lost 2 bases; unmatched junction nucleotides: 4. The full variable domain, in which reference TRBV11-2 and TRBJ2-5 provide the parts outside the CDR3, is EAGVAQSPRYKIIEKRQSVAFWCNPISGHATLYWYQQILGQGPKLLIQFQNNGVVDDSQLPKDRFSAERLKGVDSTLKIQPAKLEDSAVYLCASSYRGAQETQYFGPGTRLLVL.